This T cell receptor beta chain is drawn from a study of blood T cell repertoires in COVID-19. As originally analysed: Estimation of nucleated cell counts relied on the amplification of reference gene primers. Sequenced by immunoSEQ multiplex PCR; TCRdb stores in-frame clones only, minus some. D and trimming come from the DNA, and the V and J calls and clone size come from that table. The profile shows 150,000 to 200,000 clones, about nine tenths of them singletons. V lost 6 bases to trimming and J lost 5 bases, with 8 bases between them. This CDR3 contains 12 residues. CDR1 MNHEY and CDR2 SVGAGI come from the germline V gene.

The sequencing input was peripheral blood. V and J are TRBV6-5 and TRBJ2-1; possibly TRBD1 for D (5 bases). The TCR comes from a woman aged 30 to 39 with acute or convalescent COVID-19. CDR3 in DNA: TGTGCCAGCAGCTTACAGGACAATGAGCAGTTCTTC. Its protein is CASSLQDNEQFF.